The TCR beta chain described here comes from a study of blood T cell repertoires in COVID-19. The CDR3 spans 16 residues. Measured with immunoSEQ multiplex PCR; TCRdb has only the in-frame clones, and not every one. The top ten clones hold 1.8% of a sample with roughly 520,000 clones, approximately 90% of them seen once. This clonotype originated in a woman between 35 and 50 years old who had recovered from COVID-19. The chain carries TRBV21-1 and TRBJ2-7; TRBD1 is the table's D call and was not checked against the DNA. TRBV21-1 is classified as a pseudogene. The sample comprised PBMCs or T cells enriched from blood (not recorded which). The CDR3 DNA follows: TGTGCCAGCAGCAAACTAAGACAGCCTTGTGTCTACGAGCAGTACTTC. Protein: CASSKLRQPCVYEQYF.